This T cell receptor beta chain derives from a study of OX40 agonist ivuxolimab in advanced cancers. Background on the study: Eligibility admitted prior anti-PD-1, anti-PD-L1 or anti-CTLA-4 therapy; around 41% had some. Study findings and constraints: Clones of CD4+ and CD8+ blood T cells grew by week 6 at doses of 0.1 to 3.0 mg/kg.

Looked up from germline, CDR1 is MNHEY and CDR2 is SMNVEV (reference sequence). Trimming pared 6 bases from V and 2 bases from J, leaving 13 bases between. The length of the CDR3 is 14 residues. Points on this clone: Antigen unknown.

Libraries were prepared by immunoSEQ multiplex PCR; TCRdb keeps only in-frame clonotypes and omits some of them. Of fewer than 85,000 clones listed, roughly 86% are singletons. Specimen: CD4+ or CD8+ T cells sorted from blood, collected in a trial of the OX40 agonist ivuxolimab. The J gene is TRBJ1-2, the V gene TRBV27; the D gene is possibly TRBD1 (5 bases). The receptor's source is an adult with an advanced solid tumor such as melanoma, head and neck, liver or kidney cancer. CDR3 amino acids: CASSRDGINYGYTF. CDR3 nucleotides: TGTGCCAGCAGCCGGGACGGGATAAACTATGGCTACACCTTC.